Below are 25 T cell receptor beta chains sequenced from a single sample in a study of human T cells and chemical hapten exposure. TCRdb re-called the RACE reads with MiXCR, one entry per CDR3 protein. The table records over 130,000 distinct CDR3 sequences, around 11% of them present only once. Time point specified: patch test 2, 6 weeks after DPC sensitization. The treatment was: therapeutic diphenylcyclopropenone sensitization with weekly scalp DPC. The sequencing here drew on whole blood, taken in connection with sensitization to the hapten diphenylcyclopropenone (DPC). Source of these receptors: a woman aged 45-65 years with alopecia areata. Some clones in this sample may be carry-over from other donors' samples.

This clonotype was observed many times. The gene calls are TRBV7-2 and TRBJ2-5; tentatively, D is TRBD2 (5 bases). This CDR3 comprises 14 residues. V shed 5 bases and J shed 3 bases, with 13 bases lying between them. Germline V gene data show CDR1 as SGHTA and CDR2 as FQGNSA. CDR3 sequence: CASSPGLSKETQYF. The CDR3 DNA is TGTGCCAGCAGCCCCGGACTGTCTAAAGAGACCCAGTACTTC.

The CDR3 coding sequence is TGTGCCAGCGATGGGCGGGGGATGAACACTGAAGCTTTCTTT. Amino acids: CASDGRGMNTEAFF. The chain joins TRBV12-3 or TRBV12-4 to TRBJ1-1; D perhaps matches TRBD1 (5 bases). The V and J ends lost 8 bases and 0 bases respectively, with 13 bases between them. The CDR3 consists of 14 residues.

This CDR3 is CASSHGQITSTDTQYF. DNA of the CDR3: TGTGCCAGCAGCCACGGACAGATAACTAGCACAGATACGCAGTATTTT. V usage is TRBV5-4 and J usage is TRBJ2-3, with TRBD1 as a possible D gene (6 bases). Germline CDR1 and CDR2: SGHNT and YYREEE (reference sequence). V was trimmed by 4 bases and J by 0 bases, leaving 15 bases between them. The CDR3 length is 16 residues.

In its sample, this clonotype was seen a few times. This chain joins TRBV27 and TRBJ2-7; TRBD1 is a possible D gene (5 bases). This CDR3 comprises 13 residues. Trimming shortened V by 2 bases and J by 2 bases, and 7 bases separated the two germline ends. Looked up from germline, CDR1 is MNHEY and CDR2 is SMNVEV (reference sequence). The CDR3, as DNA: TGTGCCAGCAGTTTAGACAGAACCTACGAGCAGTACTTC. This sequence encodes CASSLDRTYEQYF.

This clonotype came up a few times. The V and J genes are TRBV3-1 and TRBJ2-1, with a possible D match to TRBD2 (6 bases). CDR1 is LGHDT, CDR2 YNNKEL, per germline (reference sequence). The CDR3 is 15 residues long. The V end lost 3 bases, the J end lost 5 bases, and 14 bases lay between the germline ends. CDR3 region: CASSHWLAQNNEQFF. DNA of the CDR3: TGTGCCAGCAGCCATTGGCTAGCGCAGAACAATGAGCAGTTCTTC.

V usage is TRBV5-1 and J usage is TRBJ2-3; a possible D gene is TRBD1 (5 bases). The V gene's germline CDR1 is SGHRS and CDR2 YFSETQ. V was cut by 0 bases and J by 6 bases, with 14 bases left in between. CDR3 length: 15 residues. The CDR3 spells CASSLAPPRADTQYF. CDR3 bases: TGCGCCAGCAGCTTGGCCCCCCCCAGGGCCGATACGCAGTATTTT.

This clonotype was counted a few times. CDR3 sequence: CASRWTSGSEQYF. The CDR3 DNA is TGTGCCAGCAGGTGGACTAGCGGGAGTGAGCAGTACTTC. The chain combines TRBV6-6 with TRBJ2-7, with 13 positions matching TRBD2. V shed 6 bases and J 7 bases; nucleotides not matched to a gene: 3. From germline, CDR1 is MNHNY and CDR2 SVGAGI (reference sequence). This CDR3 has 13 residues.

This clonotype was observed at least ten times. V and J are TRBV11-1 and TRBJ2-1; 8 bases match TRBD2. Germline V gene lookup returns CDR1 SGHAT and CDR2 FQDESV (reference sequence). V was pared by 5 bases and J by 5 bases, with 8 bases of the junction left unmatched. This CDR3 has 15 residues. Here the CDR3 reads CASSQREILDNEQFF. The CDR3 DNA sequence: TGTGCCAGCAGCCAGCGGGAGATCTTAGACAATGAGCAGTTCTTC.

This clonotype was counted many times. The CDR3 here is CASSLPPGEGWEQYF. In nucleotides, the CDR3 is TGTGCCAGCAGTCTCCCCCCGGGGGAGGGGTGGGAGCAGTACTTC. The rearrangement uses TRBV28 and TRBJ2-7, with 7 bases identical to TRBD2. The CDR3 is 15 amino acids. After removal of 5 bases from V and 7 bases from J, the junction contained 14 bases not matched to a gene. Germline CDR1 MDHEN, CDR2 SYDVKM.

V and J are TRBV2 and TRBJ1-4; the D is unclear. V was pared by 2 bases and J by 10 bases, with 17 bases between. Per the germline V gene, CDR1 is SNHLY and CDR2 is FYNNEI. The CDR3 is made up of 15 amino acids. The CDR3 loop is CASSEIGQVMGKLFF. CDR3 nucleotides: TGTGCCAGCAGTGAAATCGGGCAGGTCATGGGAAAACTGTTTTTT. Full variable domain (missing parts from reference TRBV2 and TRBJ1-4): EPEVTQTPSHQVTQMGQEVILRCVPISNHLYFYWYRQILGQKVEFLVSFYNNEISEKSEIFDDQFSVERPDGSNFTLKIRSTKLEDSAMYFCASSEIGQVMGKLFFGSGTQLSVL.

CDR3 DNA sequence: TGTGCCAGCAGTTCGGGACAGGGGGCGAATTCACCCCTCCACTTT. This gives the protein CASSSGQGANSPLHF. The chain uses TRBV28 and TRBJ1-6; 12 nucleotides agree with TRBD1. Trimming at V came to 4 bases and at J to 7 bases, leaving 2 bases not matched to a gene. The CDR3 sequence is 15 residues long. In germline, CDR1 is MDHEN, CDR2 SYDVKM. Full variable domain (remainder filled in from reference TRBV28 and TRBJ1-6): DVKVTQSSRYLVKRTGEKVFLECVQDMDHENMFWYRQDPGLGLRLIYFSYDVKMKEKGDIPEGYSVSREKKERFSLILESASTNQTSMYLCASSSGQGANSPLHFGNGTRLTVT.

The V and J genes are TRBV6-5 and TRBJ2-1; a possible D gene is TRBD1 (6 bases). CDR3 length equals 14 residues. Trimming pared 2 bases from V and 4 bases from J, leaving 9 bases between. Germline lookup yields CDR1 MNHEY and CDR2 SVGAGI. CDR3: CASSYLDRYNEQFF. The CDR3 DNA sequence: TGTGCCAGCAGTTACCTGGACAGATACAATGAGCAGTTCTTC.

The chain links TRBV2 to TRBJ2-3, with D possibly matching TRBD1 (6 bases). The germline V gene encodes CDR1 SNHLY and CDR2 FYNNEI. The V and J ends lost 5 bases and 7 bases respectively, with 13 bases between them. The length of the CDR3 is 13 residues. This CDR3 is CASSLQGTHTQYF. The CDR3 nucleotides are TGTGCCAGCAGTCTTCAGGGGACGCATACGCAGTATTTT.

This clonotype appeared many times. The rearrangement links TRBV11-2 to TRBJ1-1; D not resolved. The CDR3 is 15 amino acids. The germline V gene has CDR1 SGHAT and CDR2 FQNNGV. Trimming removed 2 bases at V and 1 base at J, with 11 bases between. CDR3 in amino acids: CASSLYGRKNTEAFF. In DNA, the CDR3 is TGTGCCAGCAGCTTATATGGCAGGAAGAACACTGAAGCTTTCTTT.

This clonotype was recorded a few times. The rearrangement uses TRBV10-3 and TRBJ1-5; D call uncertain. This CDR3 contains 13 residues. V lost 2 bases, J lost 0 bases, and 2 bases lay in between. Germline CDR1 is ENHRY and CDR2 is SYGVKD. CDR3: CAISEISNQPQHF. CDR3 DNA: TGTGCCATCAGTGAGATTAGCAATCAGCCCCAGCATTTT.

The genes are TRBV29-1 and TRBJ1-5; D is unresolved. The CDR3 extends over 14 amino acids. CDR1 and CDR2 from the germline V gene are SQVTM and ANQGSEA. V lost 6 bases, J lost 3 bases, and 15 bases lay in between. CDR3 region: CSVQEWGDNQPQHF. The CDR3 bases are TGCAGCGTCCAGGAGTGGGGAGACAATCAGCCCCAGCATTTT.

This clonotype was seen repeatedly, ten times or more. This sequence joins TRBV6-1 and TRBJ1-2; D perhaps matches TRBD1 (5 bases). CDR3 size: 15 residues. The germline V and J ends were trimmed by 1 base and 4 bases, with 13 bases remaining between them. Germline lookup yields CDR1 MNHNS and CDR2 SASEGT. The CDR3 region has the DNA TGTGCCAGCAGTGAAGGGCCGACAGCATTCTATGGCTACACCTTC. Translating gives CASSEGPTAFYGYTF.

Many counts were recorded for this clonotype. The chain recombines TRBV29-1 with TRBJ2-3, with 9 nucleotides matching TRBD2. Germline V CDR1 and CDR2: SQVTM, ANQGSEA. The V and J ends lost 1 base and 7 bases, in that order; junction bases with no gene match: 12. The CDR3 extends over 16 amino acids. Written as DNA, the CDR3 is TGCAGCGTTGAAGGGGCTAGCGGGACGGTCCGGCATACGCAGTATTTT. This translates into CSVEGASGTVRHTQYF.

This clonotype occurred a few times. This chain uses TRBV12-3 or TRBV12-4 with TRBJ1-2; TRBD1 matches at 8 bases. Trimming cost V 5 bases and J 3 bases; bases outside gene matches: 5. This CDR3 comprises 14 residues. For the CDR3, the DNA is TGTGCCAGCAGTACCCCAGGGGGCTACTATGGCTACACCTTC. Its translation is CASSTPGGYYGYTF.

The chain recombines TRBV10-3 with TRBJ1-1; D unclear. This CDR3 region has 13 residues. With 3 bases removed from V and 4 bases from J, the gap between germline ends came to 9 bases. Germline V gene sequence: CDR1 ENHRY, CDR2 SYGVKD. In nucleotides, the CDR3 is TGTGCCATCAGTGAATACTCCGGCACTGAAGCTTTCTTT. Encoded protein: CAISEYSGTEAFF.

The rearrangement links TRBV7-2 to TRBJ2-1; D unclear. The CDR3 is 14 residues long. Germline CDR1 SGHTA, CDR2 FQGNSA. Trimming removed 0 bases from V and 5 bases from J, with 8 bases in between. CDR3 residues: CASSLAYRDNEQFF. CDR3 nucleotide sequence: TGTGCCAGCAGCTTAGCTTATCGAGACAATGAGCAGTTCTTC.

The chain recombines TRBV12-3 or TRBV12-4 with TRBJ2-7; weak D call: TRBD2 (5 bases). The CDR3 covers 17 residues. V was shortened by 1 base and J by 2 bases, with 18 bases between the two germline ends. The CDR3: CASSLVRLPPHPYEQYF. The CDR3 region has the DNA TGTGCCAGCAGTTTAGTCCGACTACCACCTCATCCCTACGAGCAGTACTTC.

This clonotype was recorded many times. The chain is built from TRBV7-9 and TRBJ1-2; D uncertain. The V and J ends lost 5 bases and 1 base respectively, with 8 bases between them. The CDR3 has 13 residues. The germline CDR1 and CDR2 sequences are SEHNR and FQNEAQ (reference sequence). The CDR3 is CASSLHDNYGYTF. Here the CDR3 DNA reads TGTGCCAGCAGCCTACATGATAACTATGGCTACACCTTC. Using reference TRBV7-9 and TRBJ1-2 for the parts outside the CDR3, the full variable domain is DTGVSQNPRHKITKRGQNVTFRCDPISEHNRLYWYRQTLGQGPEFLTYFQNEAQLEKSRLLSDRFSAERPKGSFSTLEIQRTEQGDSAMYLCASSLHDNYGYTFGSGTRLTVV.

The gene calls are TRBV12-3 or TRBV12-4 and TRBJ2-1; 12 bases fit TRBD2. This CDR3 spans 15 amino acids. V gave up 2 bases and J gave up 6 bases; unmatched junction bases: 2. The CDR3 sequence: CASSLLAGGFNEQFF. The CDR3 coding sequence is TGTGCCAGCAGTTTACTAGCGGGAGGGTTCAATGAGCAGTTCTTC.

The DNA for the CDR3 is TGTGCCAGCAGCCCTGGGACAGATTCCTACAATGAGCAGTTCTTC. It translates to CASSPGTDSYNEQFF. This sequence joins TRBV7-3 and TRBJ2-1; 7 positions match TRBD1. This CDR3 has 15 residues. V lost 5 bases and J lost 1; bases outside the gene matches: 5. Germline V gives CDR1 SGHTA, CDR2 FQGTGA. Full variable domain (outside the CDR3, taken from reference TRBV7-3 and TRBJ2-1): GAGVSQTPSNKVTEKGKYVELRCDPISGHTALYWYRQSLGQGPEFLIYFQGTGAADDSGLPNDRFFAVRPEGSVSTLKIQRTERGDSAVYLCASSPGTDSYNEQFFGPGTRLTVL.